These 9 T cell receptor beta chains originate from one sample sequenced in a study of T cell changes during pregnancy in multiple sclerosis. Repertoires were generated with immunoSEQ multiplex PCR, while TCRdb's copy carries only in-frame clones and drops some. The data contain 90,000 to 100,000 clones, 90% to 95% of them singletons. The material sequenced was peripheral blood, taken after pregnancy. All receptors derive from a female donor in good health, enrolled as a control in a pregnancy study.

The chain joins TRBV5-6 to TRBJ1-5; 7 bases are shared with TRBD1. Germline trimming cut 4 bases from V and 3 bases from J; bases unmatched to any gene: 7. CDR1 SGHDT and CDR2 YYEEEE come from the germline V gene. This CDR3 comprises 15 residues. DNA of the CDR3: TGTGCCAGCAGCAAACAGGGGAGACCCAATCAGCCCCAGCATTTT. Encoded protein: CASSKQGRPNQPQHF.

The chain links TRBV5-8 to TRBJ2-1; no clear D gene. V lost 4 bases to trimming and J lost 10 bases, with 9 bases between them. This CDR3 spans 11 amino acids. Germline CDR1 SGHTS, CDR2 YDEGEE. CDR3 DNA sequence: TGTGCCAGCAGCGGGTACGGGGAGCAGTTCTTC. Translation gives CASSGYGEQFF.

The V call is TRBV6-6, the J call TRBJ2-1, with 8 positions matching TRBD2. V shed 7 bases, J shed 9 bases, and the junction held 11 bases outside the gene matches. The CDR3 has 14 amino acids. CDR1 is MNHNY and CDR2 is SVGAGI in the germline V gene (reference sequence). DNA of the CDR3: TGTGCCAGCACCCAGGGTGCGGGGGGCAGTGAGCAGTTCTTC. Its protein is CASTQGAGGSEQFF.

This chain joins TRBV5-4 and TRBJ2-1; D gene ambiguous. Germline lookup yields CDR1 SGHNT and CDR2 YYREEE (reference sequence). The V and J ends lost 4 bases and 6 bases respectively, with 11 bases between them. The CDR3 has 13 amino acids. DNA of the CDR3: TGTGCCAGCAGCATGAGCCAGGCCAATGAGCAGTTCTTC. Residues: CASSMSQANEQFF. The variable domain in full, with the rest retrieved from reference TRBV5-4 and TRBJ2-1, is ETGVTQSPTHLIKTRGQQVTLRCSSQSGHNTVSWYQQALGQGPQFIFQYYREEENGRGNFPPRFSGLQFPNYSSELNVNALELDDSALYLCASSMSQANEQFFGPGTRLTVL.

CDR3 sequence reads: CASSFRWGTSGVYEQYF. DNA of the CDR3: TGTGCCAGCAGTTTTCGTTGGGGGACTAGCGGGGTTTACGAGCAGTACTTC. The genes are TRBV28 and TRBJ2-7; 13 bases fit TRBD2. This CDR3 is built from 17 residues. Unmatched junction bases numbered 9, after V lost 3 bases and J lost 4 bases. Germline-derived CDR1 and CDR2 are MDHEN and SYDVKM.

The chain carries TRBV7-2 and TRBJ1-1; perhaps TRBD1 as D (6 bases). V was clipped by 3 bases and J by 4 bases, with 9 bases between them. The CDR3 length is 13 residues. CDR1 and CDR2 from the germline V gene are SGHTA and FQGNSA. This CDR3 reads CASSFLGGTEAFF. The CDR3 coding sequence is TGTGCCAGCAGCTTCCTAGGGGGCACTGAAGCTTTCTTT.

The count of this clone is one. The J gene is TRBJ2-7, the V gene TRBV2, with D maybe TRBD1 (6 bases). V lost 10 bases and J 6 bases, leaving 13 bases between the germline ends. This CDR3 is built from 11 residues. The germline V gene has CDR1 SNHLY and CDR2 FYNNEI. CDR3 in amino acids: CATQDSSEQYF. The DNA of the CDR3 is TGTGCCACCCAGGACAGTTCCGAGCAGTACTTC.

The chain recombines TRBV7-9 with TRBJ2-1; 7 positions agree with TRBD2. This CDR3 has 11 amino acids. Germline CDR1 and CDR2: SEHNR and FQNEAQ (reference sequence). V shed 10 bases, J shed 7 bases, and the junction held 4 bases outside the gene matches. The CDR3 DNA reads as TGTGCCACCTGGGGGGGGAATGAGCAGTTCTTC. Its protein product is CATWGGNEQFF.

The chain uses TRBV5-3 and TRBJ2-2; 8 bases match TRBD2. TRBV5-3 is an ORF; its function is uncertain. This CDR3 is 16 amino acids long. V shed 0 bases and J 3 bases; nucleotides not matched to a gene: 4. This CDR3 is CARSLDGTRYTGELFF. The CDR3, as DNA: TGTGCCAGAAGCTTGGATGGGACTAGATACACCGGGGAGCTGTTTTTT.